The present T cell receptor beta chain was sequenced within a study of T-cell reconstitution after alpha-beta-depleted transplantation in children. Findings and limits, study-wide: After transplant, at about two months, alpha-beta T cells were reportedly derived from several hundred expanded graft clones. One year after transplant, T-cell counts and diversity came mostly from newly produced T cells. Where some patients showed high TCRbeta diversity at day 60, it came from recipient T cells and thymic progenitors that had survived.

The germline V gene has CDR1 MGHRA and CDR2 YSYEKL. V lost 3 bases and J lost 0, with 30 bases in between. The CDR3 sequence is 22 residues long. Comments on this clonotype: The antigen is unknown.

Molecular barcoding with unique molecular identifiers was used for the TCRbeta library. From the PCR reads, TCRdb called clonotypes with MiXCR, one entry per CDR3 protein. The repertoire includes fewer than 1 million distinct CDR3 sequences, approximately 15% of them detected once, and about 5% sits in the top ten. The chain links TRBV4-1 to TRBJ2-1, with D possibly called TRBD1 or TRBD2 (5 bases each). The origin of this receptor is a male patient between 5 and 17 years old who had a stem cell transplant for acute lymphoblastic leukemia, so the T cells may come from the graft donor. Source: PBMCs, mostly from graft donor cells, taken 360 days after TCRalphabeta/CD19-depleted stem cell transplant. The CDR3 sequence: CASSQEPTSPGRTLLSYNEQFF. The CDR3 nucleotides are TGCGCCAGCAGCCAGGAACCGACATCGCCGGGACGGACACTACTCTCCTACAATGAGCAGTTCTTC.